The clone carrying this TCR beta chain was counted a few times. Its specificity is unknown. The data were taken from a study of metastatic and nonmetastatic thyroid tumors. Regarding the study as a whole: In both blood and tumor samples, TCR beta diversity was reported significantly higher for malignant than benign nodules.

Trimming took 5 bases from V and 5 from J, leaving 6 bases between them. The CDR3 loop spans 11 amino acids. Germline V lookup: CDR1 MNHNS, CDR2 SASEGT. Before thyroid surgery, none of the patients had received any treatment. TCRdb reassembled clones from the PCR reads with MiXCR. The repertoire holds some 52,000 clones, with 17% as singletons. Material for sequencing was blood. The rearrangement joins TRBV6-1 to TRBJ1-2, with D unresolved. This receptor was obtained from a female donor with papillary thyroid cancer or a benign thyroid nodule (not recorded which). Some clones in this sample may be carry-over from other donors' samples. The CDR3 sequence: CASSQEYGYTF. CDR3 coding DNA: TGTGCCAGCAGTCAAGAATATGGCTACACCTTC.